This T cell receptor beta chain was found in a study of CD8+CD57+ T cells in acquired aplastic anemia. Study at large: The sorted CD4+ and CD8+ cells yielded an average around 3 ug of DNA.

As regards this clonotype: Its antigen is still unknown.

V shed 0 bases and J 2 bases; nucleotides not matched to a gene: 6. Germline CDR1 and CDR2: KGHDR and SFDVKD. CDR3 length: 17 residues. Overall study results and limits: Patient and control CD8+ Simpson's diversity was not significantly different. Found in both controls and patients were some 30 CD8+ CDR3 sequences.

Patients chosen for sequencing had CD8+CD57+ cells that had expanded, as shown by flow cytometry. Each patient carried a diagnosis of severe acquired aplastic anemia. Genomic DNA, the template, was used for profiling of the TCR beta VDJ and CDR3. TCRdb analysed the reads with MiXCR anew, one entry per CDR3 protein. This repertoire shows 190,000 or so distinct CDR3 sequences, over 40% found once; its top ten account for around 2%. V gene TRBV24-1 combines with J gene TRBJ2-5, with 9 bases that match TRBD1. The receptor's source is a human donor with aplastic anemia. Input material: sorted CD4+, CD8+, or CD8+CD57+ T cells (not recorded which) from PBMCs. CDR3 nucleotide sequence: TGTGCCACCAGTGATTTGCAGGACAGGGGACAACAAGAGACCCAGTACTTC. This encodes CATSDLQDRGQQETQYF.